These 8 T cell receptor beta chains came from one sample sequenced in a study of T cells in women clearing cervical HPV infection. Some clones are missing from TCRdb's copy, which holds only in-frame ones; the method was immunoSEQ multiplex PCR. The repertoire table contains around 44,000 clones. Material for sequencing was blood buffy coat. Every receptor here comes from a woman aged 18 to 75 with a cervical HPV16 infection that either progressed to CIN3+ or cleared (not recorded which).

CDR3 DNA (partial): TGTGCCAGCAGCGTAGAAGCGGGAGTGACCACCGGGGAG. This encodes CASSVEAGVTTGE. The full CDR3 sequence reads CASSVEAGVTTGELFF. The rearrangement links TRBV9 to TRBJ2-2, with TRBD2 matching over 8 bases. Read sequence stops 3 residues before the CDR3 end, and the germline J gene provides the missing end. The germline gives CDR1 SGDLS, CDR2 YYNGEE. The trim removed 0 bases at V and 4 bases at J, leaving 5 bases unmatched. This CDR3 is 16 amino acids long.

Concerning this clone itself: The missing CDR3 end, 3 residues past where the read stops, is filled in from the germline J gene. The chain is built from TRBV6-4 and TRBJ2-4; 7 bases align to TRBD2. The V segment lost 4 bases and the J segment 1 base; nucleotides outside the gene matches: 7. Germline V gene data show CDR1 as MRHNA and CDR2 as SNTAGT. The CDR3 has 16 amino acids. CDR3 DNA, as far as it was read: TGTGCCAGCAGTGGACCGCGGGGGATCGCCAAAAACATT. It yields the protein CASSGPRGIAKNI. The full CDR3 protein is CASSGPRGIAKNIQYF.

Worth noting for this clone: Read data end 3 residues before the CDR3 end; the end is taken from the germline J gene. The chain uses TRBV7-2 and TRBJ2-2; no firm D call. Germline assignment: CDR1 SGHTA and CDR2 FQGNSA. Trimming cost V 2 bases and J 7 bases, with 14 bases left between them. The CDR3 is 15 residues long. This chain's CDR3 is CASSLFLDSGGELFF. CDR3 DNA, as far as it was read: TGTGCCAGCAGCTTATTCCTCGATAGTGGCGGGGAG.

About this clone: The sequenced fragment ends 3 residues before the CDR3 boundary, so the rest is inferred from the germline J gene. This chain uses TRBV5-1 with TRBJ2-3; D unclear. The CDR3 loop spans 15 amino acids. Deletions cut 3 bases from V and 6 bases from J, with 17 bases between. Germline CDR1 and CDR2: SGHRS and YFSETQ. The CDR3 reads CASSSSVAVPDTQYF. Partial CDR3 DNA: TGCGCCAGCAGCTCGAGTGTGGCGGTCCCGGATACG.

A remark on this clone: With the read ending 3 residues before the CDR3 end, the germline J gene is used to fill in that end. V gene TRBV11-2 combines with J gene TRBJ2-1; D is ambiguous. Per the germline V gene, CDR1 is SGHAT and CDR2 is FQNNGV. Trimming removed 2 bases from V and 5 bases from J, with 7 bases in between. The CDR3 loop spans 13 amino acids. Here the CDR3 reads CASSLIADNEQFF. The sequenced part of the CDR3 DNA is TGTGCCAGCAGCTTAATTGCGGACAATGAG. Full variable domain (outside the CDR3, taken from reference TRBV11-2 and TRBJ2-1): EAGVAQSPRYKIIEKRQSVAFWCNPISGHATLYWYQQILGQGPKLLIQFQNNGVVDDSQLPKDRFSAERLKGVDSTLKIQPAKLEDSAVYLCASSLIADNEQFFGPGTRLTVL.

As to this clone: The read stops 3 residues short of the end of the CDR3; the missing end is completed from the germline J gene. This chain connects TRBV2 to TRBJ2-1; 10 nucleotides agree with TRBD2. The CDR3 runs 14 residues. V trimming: 5 bases; J trimming: 7 bases; junction bases outside the gene matches: 5. Per germline, CDR1 SNHLY and CDR2 FYNNEI. The sequenced part of the CDR3 DNA is TGTGCCAGCAGTCTGGGACTAGCGTTAAATGAG. Residues: CASSLGLALNE. The CDR3 in its entirety is CASSLGLALNEQFF.

The part of the CDR3 DNA that was read is TGTGCCAGCGCTTTTCAACAGACCACTGAA. Translation: CASAFQQTTE. In full, the CDR3 reads CASAFQQTTEAFF. The V call is TRBV2, the J call TRBJ1-1; D gene unclear. The read is 3 residues too short to cover the CDR3 end, so that end is filled in from the germline J gene. The V end was cut by 8 bases, the J end by 4 bases, with 14 bases between. CDR3 size: 13 residues. From germline, CDR1 is SNHLY and CDR2 FYNNEI. The entire variable domain, with the rest obtained from reference TRBV2 and TRBJ1-1, is as follows: EPEVTQTPSHQVTQMGQEVILRCVPISNHLYFYWYRQILGQKVEFLVSFYNNEISEKSEIFDDQFSVERPDGSNFTLKIRSTKLEDSAMYFCASAFQQTTEAFFGQGTRLTVV.

As for this clone: The read finishes 3 residues shy of the CDR3 end, and the germline J gene is used to complete it. V gene TRBV5-1 combines with J gene TRBJ2-7, with TRBD2 matching over 14 bases. Germline V gene sequence: CDR1 SGHRS, CDR2 YFSETQ. The V segment lost 4 bases and the J segment 2 bases; nucleotides outside the gene matches: 2. This CDR3 contains 15 residues. CDR3 residues: CASSRTSGGTYEQYF. The DNA read from the CDR3 is TGCGCCAGCAGCCGGACTAGCGGGGGGACCTACGAG.